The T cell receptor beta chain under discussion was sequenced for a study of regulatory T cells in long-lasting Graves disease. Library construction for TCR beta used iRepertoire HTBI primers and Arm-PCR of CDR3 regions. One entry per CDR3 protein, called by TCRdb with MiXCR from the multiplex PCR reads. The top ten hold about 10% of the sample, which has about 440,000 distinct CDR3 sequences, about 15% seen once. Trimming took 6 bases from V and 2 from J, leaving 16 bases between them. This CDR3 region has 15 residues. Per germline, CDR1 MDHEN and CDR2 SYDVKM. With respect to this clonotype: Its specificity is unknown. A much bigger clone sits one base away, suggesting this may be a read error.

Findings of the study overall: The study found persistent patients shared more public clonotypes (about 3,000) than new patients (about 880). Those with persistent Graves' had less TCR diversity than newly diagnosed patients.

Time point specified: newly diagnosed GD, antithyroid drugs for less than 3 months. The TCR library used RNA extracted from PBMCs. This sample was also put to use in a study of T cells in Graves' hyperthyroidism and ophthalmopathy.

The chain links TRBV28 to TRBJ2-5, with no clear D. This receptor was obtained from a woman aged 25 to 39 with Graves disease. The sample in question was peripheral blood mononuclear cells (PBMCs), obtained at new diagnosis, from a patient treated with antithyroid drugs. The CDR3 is CASSSPWGLQETQYF. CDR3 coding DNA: TGTGCCAGCAGCTCACCCTGGGGTTTGCAAGAGACCCAGTACTTC.